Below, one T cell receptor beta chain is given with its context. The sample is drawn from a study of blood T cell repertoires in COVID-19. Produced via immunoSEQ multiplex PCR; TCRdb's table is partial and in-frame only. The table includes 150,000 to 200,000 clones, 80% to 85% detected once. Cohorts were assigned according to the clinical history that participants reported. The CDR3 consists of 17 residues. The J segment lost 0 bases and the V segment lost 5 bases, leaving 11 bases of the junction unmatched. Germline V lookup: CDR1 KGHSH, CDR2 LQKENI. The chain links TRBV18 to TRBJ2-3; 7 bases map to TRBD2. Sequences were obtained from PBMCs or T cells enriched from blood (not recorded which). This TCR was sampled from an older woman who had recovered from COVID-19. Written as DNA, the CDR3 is TGTGCCAGCTCAGGAGGGAGGGAGACTCCTAGCACAGATACGCAGTATTTT. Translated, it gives CASSGGRETPSTDTQYF.